Sequencing of this T cell receptor (beta chain) was carried out in a study of T cells in Graves' hyperthyroidism and ophthalmopathy (dated by TCRdb to the late 2010s). In the study overall: Peripheral blood was sampled at the time of initial diagnosis, prior to any treatment. To identify TCR V-J signatures that set the groups apart, the researchers used a discovery cohort of 100 or so patients, made up of about 44 with Graves' ophthalmopathy and 57 with stable Graves' hyperthyroidism. Whether ophthalmopathy could be predicted prospectively was tested in an independent validation cohort made up of about 18 hyperthyroidism patients plus 17 patients who later progressed to ophthalmopathy. The 85 to 100 discovery patients were divided at random into training and test sets in a 7:3 ratio. In addition, the study compared T-cell repertoires in thyroid tissue and in blood from several Graves' hyperthyroidism patients. After blood sampling, hyperthyroidism patients were treated with methimazole at a starting dose of 30 mg daily, and ophthalmopathy patients were treated with high-dose intravenous methylprednisolone. According to the paper, TCR Vbeta CDR3 sequencing was carried out on over 130 peripheral blood samples, which came from over 40 ophthalmopathy, around 74 hyperthyroidism and about 17 progressor patients.

Sequences MDHEN (CDR1) and SYDVKM (CDR2) are obtained from the germline V gene. V drops 3 bases and J drops 6 bases, leaving 8 bases in between. Measured from the cysteine to the phenylalanine, the CDR3 is 12 residues long. The read is trimmed to its CDR3 DNA, 36 bases read in frame from base 1. Beyond this particular receptor, the publication reports: In validation, progression to ophthalmopathy was predicted by the model with around 71% sensitivity and 72.22% specificity, a median of roughly 6 months before onset. Blood samples also contained most of the expanded thyroid clonotypes (frequency above 0.001), which suggests that blood repertoires may reflect thyroid immune responses. A 13 V-J signature model separated ophthalmopathy from stable hyperthyroidism, with roughly 88% sensitivity and 81% to 83% specificity in cross-validation and 80%/75% in testing. Sample size was not statistically predetermined, and blinding of investigators to group allocation was not performed.

Ophthalmopathy patients had moderately to severely active disease, Clinical Activity Score of at least 3, NOSPECS grade of at least 4, and duration under 3 months. Any patient with an uncontrolled infection, another autoimmune disease, pregnancy or lactation was excluded. Diagnoses were established on the basis of clinical symptoms, serum thyroxine and TRAb, thyroid ultrasound, and orbital computed tomography. PBMCs were separated from roughly 9.6 ml of fresh peripheral blood using Ficoll-Paque density gradient centrifugation. Total RNA was extracted using Trizol reagent, and RNA quality was assessed on an Agilent 2100 Bioanalyzer. This clonotype has more than one count but fewer than ten. No cognate antigen has been identified for it. No base qualities exist here, and no much larger clone lies one base off it. TCR beta CDR3 regions were amplified from RNA transcripts. For the first round of RT-PCR on the TCR CDR3, the HTBI primer set was used together with the Qiagen OneStep RT-PCR kit. The libraries were constructed in a second round of multiplex PCR and then size-selected and purified. Libraries were sequenced paired-end with 100 bp reads on an Illumina HiSeq2000. Processing in the source paper ran as follows. SOAPnuke was used to process the raw data, removing reads that contained adapters or uncalled bases, had a mean Phred below 15, or lacked an exact match to the constant primer or identifier. COPE v1.2.5 was used to merge the high-quality paired reads, and each unique nucleotide sequence was defined as a clonotype. MiTCR v1.1 was used to align clonotypes to the IMGT TRBV, TRBD and TRBJ reference segments. Analysis was restricted to V-J combinations with a frequency above 0.0001, which covered just over 98% of repertoires. The TCS score was defined as F50 (clonal expansion) divided by E x V (chaos), with BLOSUM62-based TCRdist calculated between CDR3 peptides within each V-J. Welch's t-statistics and random forest reduced roughly 500 V-J features to roughly 13, which were used in a naive Bayes classifier (R e1071). TCRdb passed the public sequencing reads through fastp at Q25 and MiXCR, retaining productive beta sequences. Each CDR3 protein appears once, grouped with its most common genes and DNA. None of the V and J calls come from the authors' own analysis; TCRdb made them. The sample includes hundreds of thousands of distinct CDR3 sequences, with around 15% observed a single time. Under 15% of the sample is held by the ten biggest clonotypes.

The TCR was taken from a woman aged 50 to 60 with Graves' ophthalmopathy. The rearranged segments are TRBV28 and TRBJ1-1, with TRBD1 as a weak D call on 5 bases. Material: blood. The bases read TGTGCCAGCAGTTTCCAGGGCGCTGAAGCTTTCTTT. The encoded protein is CASSFQGAEAFF.